These T cell receptor beta chains were read from a single sample in a study of blood T cell repertoires in COVID-19. Profiled with immunoSEQ multiplex PCR; TCRdb holds only in-frame clones, not every one. The sample has approximately 190,000 clones, 70% to 90% seen once. Material: PBMCs or T cells enriched from blood (not recorded which). The source is a middle-aged woman in a cohort exposed to, infected with or recovered from COVID-19 (not recorded which). Each CDR3 is given with its conserved first and last residue.

v_gene,j_gene,CDR3aa
TRBV5-5,TRBJ2-7,CASSLPGPGDEQYF
TRBV29-1,TRBJ2-7,CSVGTSGRSTYEQYF
TRBV4-1,TRBJ1-2,CASSQDWGGAHYGYTF
TRBV20-1,TRBJ2-7,CSASHLSGLAGYEQYF
TRBV10-2,TRBJ2-3,CASSINLALTADTQYF
TRBV5-1,TRBJ1-2,CASSLESGYGYTF
TRBV14,TRBJ1-1,CASSLGWDRGTEAFF
TRBV7-2,TRBJ2-4,CASSLERMWGGKNIQYF
TRBV19,TRBJ1-1,CASSIRRDRDIMNTEAFF
TRBV20-1,TRBJ2-7,CSASDSGDYEQYF
TRBV7-6,TRBJ2-1,CASSSRTSLHEQFF
TRBV5-4,TRBJ2-2,CASSPPAGELFF
TRBV3-1/TRBV3-2,TRBJ1-1,CASSQGQVNTEAFF
TRBV11-3,TRBJ2-1,CASSLTASGYNEQFF
TRBV28,TRBJ1-2,CASSSAYPRSYGYTF
TRBV3-1/TRBV3-2,TRBJ2-6,CASSQDSSGANVLTF
TRBV7-2,TRBJ1-2,CASSLLADDGYTF
TRBV9,TRBJ2-7,CASSVDSGGYEQYF
TRBV29-1,TRBJ1-1,CSVPPTDRGTEAFF
TRBV4-3,TRBJ2-3,CASSQDGRSGTDTQYF
TRBV11-2,TRBJ2-5,CASTLSRTSQETQYF
TRBV6-5,TRBJ2-1,CASQGVGRDEQFF
TRBV4-1,TRBJ2-2,CASSRLTSGGNTGELFF
TRBV13,TRBJ2-1,CASRANQGQVNEQFF
TRBV28,TRBJ2-7,CASRGRDFGYEQYF
TRBV10-3,TRBJ2-7,CAISESIAGALSSYEQYF
TRBV3-1/TRBV3-2,TRBJ2-7,CASSQESMYGTAGGSYEQYF
TRBV6-2/TRBV6-3,TRBJ1-2,CASSYHRQGAYGYTF
TRBV5-4,TRBJ2-2,CASRWGGSGELFF